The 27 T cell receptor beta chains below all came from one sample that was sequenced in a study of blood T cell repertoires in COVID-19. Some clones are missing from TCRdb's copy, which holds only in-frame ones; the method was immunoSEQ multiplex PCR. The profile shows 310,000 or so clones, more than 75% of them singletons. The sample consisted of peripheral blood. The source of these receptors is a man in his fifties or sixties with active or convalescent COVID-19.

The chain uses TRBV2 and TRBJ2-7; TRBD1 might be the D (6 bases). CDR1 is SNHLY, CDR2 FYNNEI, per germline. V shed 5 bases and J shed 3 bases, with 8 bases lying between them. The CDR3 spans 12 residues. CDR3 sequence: CASSTGLYEQYF. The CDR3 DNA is TGTGCCAGCAGTACAGGGCTCTACGAGCAGTACTTC.

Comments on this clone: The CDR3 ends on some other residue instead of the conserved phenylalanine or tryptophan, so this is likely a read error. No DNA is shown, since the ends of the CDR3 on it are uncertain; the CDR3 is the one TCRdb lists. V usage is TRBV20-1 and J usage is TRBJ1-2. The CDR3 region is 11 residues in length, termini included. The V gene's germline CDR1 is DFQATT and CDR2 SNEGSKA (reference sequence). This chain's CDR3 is CSAREGGGPLV.

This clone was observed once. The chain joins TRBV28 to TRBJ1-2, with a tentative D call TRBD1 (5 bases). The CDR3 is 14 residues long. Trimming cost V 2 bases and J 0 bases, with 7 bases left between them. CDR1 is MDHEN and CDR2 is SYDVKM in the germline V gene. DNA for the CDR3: TGTGCCAGCAGTTTAAAGGGGACTAACTATGGCTACACCTTC. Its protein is CASSLKGTNYGYTF.

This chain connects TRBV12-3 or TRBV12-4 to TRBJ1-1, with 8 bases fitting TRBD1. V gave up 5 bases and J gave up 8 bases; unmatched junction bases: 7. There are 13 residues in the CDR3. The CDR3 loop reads CASSTRTGLEAFF. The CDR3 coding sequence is TGTGCCAGCAGTACGCGGACAGGGTTAGAAGCTTTCTTT.

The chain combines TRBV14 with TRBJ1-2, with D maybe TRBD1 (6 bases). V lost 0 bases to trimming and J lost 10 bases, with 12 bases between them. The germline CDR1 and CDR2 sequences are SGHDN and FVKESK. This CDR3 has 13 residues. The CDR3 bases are TGTGCCAGCAGCCAAGATTCGACAGGCCACTACACCTTC. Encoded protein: CASSQDSTGHYTF.

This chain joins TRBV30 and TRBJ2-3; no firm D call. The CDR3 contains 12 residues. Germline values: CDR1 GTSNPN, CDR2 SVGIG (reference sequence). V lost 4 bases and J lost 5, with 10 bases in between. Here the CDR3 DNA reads TGTGCCTGGAAGTCAGAGGAAGATACGCAGTATTTT. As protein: CAWKSEEDTQYF.

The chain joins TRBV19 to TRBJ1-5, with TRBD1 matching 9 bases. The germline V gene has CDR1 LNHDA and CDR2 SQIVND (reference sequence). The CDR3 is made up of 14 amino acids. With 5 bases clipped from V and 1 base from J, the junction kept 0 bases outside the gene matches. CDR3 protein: CASSDRGSNQPQHF. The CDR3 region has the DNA TGTGCCAGTAGTGACAGGGGGAGCAATCAGCCCCAGCATTTT.

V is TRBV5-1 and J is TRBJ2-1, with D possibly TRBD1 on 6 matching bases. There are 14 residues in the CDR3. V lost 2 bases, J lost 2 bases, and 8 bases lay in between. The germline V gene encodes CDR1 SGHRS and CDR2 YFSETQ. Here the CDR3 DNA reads TGCGCCAGCAGCTTACAGGGAACCTACAATGAGCAGTTCTTC. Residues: CASSLQGTYNEQFF. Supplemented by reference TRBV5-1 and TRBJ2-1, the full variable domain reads KAGVTQTPRYLIKTRGQQVTLSCSPISGHRSVSWYQQTPGQGLQFLFEYFSETQRNKGNFPGRFSGRQFSNSRSEMNVSTLELGDSALYLCASSLQGTYNEQFFGPGTRLTVL.

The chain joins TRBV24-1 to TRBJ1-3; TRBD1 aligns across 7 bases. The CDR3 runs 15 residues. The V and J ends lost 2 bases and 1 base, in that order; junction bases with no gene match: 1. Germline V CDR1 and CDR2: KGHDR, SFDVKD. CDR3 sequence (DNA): TGTGCCACCAGTGATTCGACAGGGTCTGGAAACACCATATATTTT. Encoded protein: CATSDSTGSGNTIYF.

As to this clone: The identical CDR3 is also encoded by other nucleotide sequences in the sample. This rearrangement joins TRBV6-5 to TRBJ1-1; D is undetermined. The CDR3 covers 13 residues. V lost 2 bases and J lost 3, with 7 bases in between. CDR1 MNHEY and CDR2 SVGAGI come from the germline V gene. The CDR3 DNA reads TGTGCCAGCAGTTACGGTCGGGACACTGAAGCTTTCTTT. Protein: CASSYGRDTEAFF.

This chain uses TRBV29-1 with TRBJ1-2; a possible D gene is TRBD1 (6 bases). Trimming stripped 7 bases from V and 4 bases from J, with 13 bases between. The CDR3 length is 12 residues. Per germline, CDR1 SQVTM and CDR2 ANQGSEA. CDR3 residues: CSAGGASYGYTF. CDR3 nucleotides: TGCAGCGCCGGGGGGGCCTCCTATGGCTACACCTTC.

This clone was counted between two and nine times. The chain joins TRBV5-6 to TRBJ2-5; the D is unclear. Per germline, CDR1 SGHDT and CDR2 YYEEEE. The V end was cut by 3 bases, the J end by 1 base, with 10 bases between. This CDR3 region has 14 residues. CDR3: CASSSRAGQETQYF. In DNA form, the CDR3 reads TGTGCCAGCAGCTCTCGCGCCGGCCAAGAGACCCAGTACTTC.

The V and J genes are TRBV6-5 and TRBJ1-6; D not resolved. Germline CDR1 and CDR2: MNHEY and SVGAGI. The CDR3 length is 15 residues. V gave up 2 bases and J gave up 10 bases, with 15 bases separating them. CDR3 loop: CASSYARLRASPLHF. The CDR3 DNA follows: TGTGCCAGCAGTTACGCCCGCTTGCGAGCGTCACCCCTCCACTTT.

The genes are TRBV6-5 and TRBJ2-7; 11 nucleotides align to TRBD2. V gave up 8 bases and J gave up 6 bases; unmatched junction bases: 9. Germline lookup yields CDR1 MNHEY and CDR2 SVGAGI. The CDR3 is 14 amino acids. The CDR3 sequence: CASRSGLAATEQYF. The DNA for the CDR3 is TGTGCCAGCCGCTCGGGACTAGCGGCCACCGAGCAGTACTTC.

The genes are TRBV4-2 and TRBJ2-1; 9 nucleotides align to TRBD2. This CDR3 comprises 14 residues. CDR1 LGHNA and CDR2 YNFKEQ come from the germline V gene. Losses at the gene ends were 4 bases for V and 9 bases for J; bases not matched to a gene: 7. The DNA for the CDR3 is TGTGCCAGCAGCCGGGGGACTAGCCGGAGTGAGCAGTTCTTC. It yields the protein CASSRGTSRSEQFF.

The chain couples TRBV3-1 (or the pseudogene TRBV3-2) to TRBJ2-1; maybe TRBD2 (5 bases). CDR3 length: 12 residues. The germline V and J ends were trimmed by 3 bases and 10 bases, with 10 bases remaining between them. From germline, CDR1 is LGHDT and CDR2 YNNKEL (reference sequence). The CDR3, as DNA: TGTGCCAGCAGCCATCTAGCTCCCGAGCAGTTCTTC. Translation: CASSHLAPEQFF.

The CDR3: CASSSQPFGETQYF. For the CDR3, the DNA is TGTGCCAGCTCCAGCCAGCCGTTCGGGGAGACCCAGTACTTC. The J gene is TRBJ2-5, the V gene TRBV28, with D unclear. The CDR3 loop spans 14 amino acids. The V gene lost 8 bases and the J gene lost 5 bases, with 18 bases spanning the gap. The germline V gene encodes CDR1 MDHEN and CDR2 SYDVKM.

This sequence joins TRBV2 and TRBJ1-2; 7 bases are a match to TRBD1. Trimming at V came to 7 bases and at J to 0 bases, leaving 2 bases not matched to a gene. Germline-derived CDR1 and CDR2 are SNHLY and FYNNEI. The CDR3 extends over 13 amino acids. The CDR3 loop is CASTGTANYGYTF. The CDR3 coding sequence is TGTGCCAGCACCGGGACAGCTAACTATGGCTACACCTTC.

In DNA form, the CDR3 reads TGTGCCAGCAATCGACAGGGCGAGAACACCTTC. This sequence encodes CASNRQGENTF. V is TRBV6-6 and J is TRBJ1-2; the match to TRBD1 covers 7 bases. Trimming removed 7 bases from V and 12 bases from J; junction bases left unmatched: 8. CDR1 is MNHNY, CDR2 SVGAGI, per germline (reference sequence). The CDR3 length is 11 residues.

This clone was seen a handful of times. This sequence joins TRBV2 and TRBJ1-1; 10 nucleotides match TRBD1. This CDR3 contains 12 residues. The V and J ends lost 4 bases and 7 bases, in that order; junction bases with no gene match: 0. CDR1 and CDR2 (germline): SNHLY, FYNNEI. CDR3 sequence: CASSGTGGEAFF. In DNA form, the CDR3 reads TGTGCCAGCAGTGGGACAGGGGGTGAAGCTTTCTTT.

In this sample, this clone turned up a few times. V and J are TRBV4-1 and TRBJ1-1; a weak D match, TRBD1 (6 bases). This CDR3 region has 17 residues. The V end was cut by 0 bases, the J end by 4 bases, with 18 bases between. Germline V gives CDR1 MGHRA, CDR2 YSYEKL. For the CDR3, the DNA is TGCGCCAGCAGCCAAGATGAGACTTTCAGGGGTGGCACTGAAGCTTTCTTT. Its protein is CASSQDETFRGGTEAFF.

The chain's CDR3 is CASSVGTSGTRRGSYEQYF. CDR3 nucleotide sequence: TGTGCCAGCAGCGTAGGGACTAGCGGGACCCGTCGGGGATCCTACGAGCAGTACTTC. The chain links TRBV9 to TRBJ2-7; 12 nucleotides agree with TRBD2. CDR3 length: 19 residues. V trimming: 0 bases; J trimming: 1 base; junction bases outside the gene matches: 11. Germline CDR1 is SGDLS and CDR2 is YYNGEE.

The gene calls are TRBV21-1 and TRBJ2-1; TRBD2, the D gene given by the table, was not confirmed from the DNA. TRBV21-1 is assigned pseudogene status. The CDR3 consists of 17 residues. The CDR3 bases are TGTGCCAGCAGCAAAGCGCCGAGGGTAAGCTCCTACAATGAGCAGTTCTTC. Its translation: CASSKAPRVSSYNEQFF.

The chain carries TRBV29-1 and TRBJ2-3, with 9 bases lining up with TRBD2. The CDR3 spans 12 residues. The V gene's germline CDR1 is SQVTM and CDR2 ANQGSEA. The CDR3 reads CRGGGRTDTQYF. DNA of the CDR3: TGCCGCGGGGGGGGGAGGACAGATACGCAGTATTTT.

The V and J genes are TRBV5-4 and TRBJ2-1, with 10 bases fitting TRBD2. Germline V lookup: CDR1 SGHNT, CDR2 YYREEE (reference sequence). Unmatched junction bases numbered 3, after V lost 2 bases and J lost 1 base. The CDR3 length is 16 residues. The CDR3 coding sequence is TGTGCCAGCAGCTTCAAGCGGGGGGGTTCCTACAATGAGCAGTTCTTC. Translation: CASSFKRGGSYNEQFF.

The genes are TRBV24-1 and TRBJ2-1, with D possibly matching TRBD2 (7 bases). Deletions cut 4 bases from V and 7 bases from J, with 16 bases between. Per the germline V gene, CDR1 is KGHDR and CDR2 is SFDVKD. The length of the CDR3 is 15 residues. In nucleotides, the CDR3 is TGTGCCACCAGTGACCCCAAGGGGGGGGCAAATGAGCAGTTCTTC. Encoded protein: CATSDPKGGANEQFF.

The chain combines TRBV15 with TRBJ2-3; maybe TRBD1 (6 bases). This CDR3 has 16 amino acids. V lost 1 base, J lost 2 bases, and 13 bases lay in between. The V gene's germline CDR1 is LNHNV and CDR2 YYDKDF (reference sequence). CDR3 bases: TGTGCCACCAGCAGAGGAAGGGGGTGGAACACAGATACGCAGTATTTT. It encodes CATSRGRGWNTDTQYF.